The clone carrying this T cell receptor (beta chain) was seen a handful of times. Unique molecular identifiers were built into the TCRbeta library. TCRdb reprocessed the PCR reads with MiXCR, giving one entry per CDR3 protein. The data contain a few hundred thousand distinct CDR3 sequences, roughly 13% of them singletons. The data stem from a study of T-cell reconstitution after alpha-beta-depleted transplantation in children. Trimming stripped 4 bases from V and 7 bases from J, with 8 bases between. Germline lookup yields CDR1 MDHEN and CDR2 SYDVKM. This CDR3 has 11 residues. The TCR originated in a male patient younger than 18 who had a stem cell transplant for acute myeloid leukemia, so the T cells may come from the graft donor. V and J are TRBV28 and TRBJ2-7, with D tentatively TRBD1 (5 bases). The sequences come from PBMCs, mostly from graft donor cells, collected 360 days after TCRalphabeta/CD19-depleted stem cell transplant. CDR3 amino acids: CASSYRQEQYF. CDR3 sequence (DNA): TGTGCCAGCAGTTACCGACAGGAGCAGTACTTC.